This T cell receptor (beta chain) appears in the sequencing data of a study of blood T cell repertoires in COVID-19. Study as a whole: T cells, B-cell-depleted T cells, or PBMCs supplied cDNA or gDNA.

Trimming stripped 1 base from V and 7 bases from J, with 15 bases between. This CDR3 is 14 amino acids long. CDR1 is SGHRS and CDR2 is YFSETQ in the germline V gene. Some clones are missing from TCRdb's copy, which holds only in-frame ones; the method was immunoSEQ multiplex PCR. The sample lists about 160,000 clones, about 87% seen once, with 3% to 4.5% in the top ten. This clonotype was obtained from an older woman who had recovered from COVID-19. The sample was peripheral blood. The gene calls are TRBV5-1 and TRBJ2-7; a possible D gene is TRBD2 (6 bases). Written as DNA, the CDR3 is TGCGCCAGCAGCTTGTCGACTCTCGGAGGGGAGCAGTACTTC. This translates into CASSLSTLGGEQYF.